The TCR beta chain described here comes from a study of CD8+CD57+ T cells in acquired aplastic anemia. J was trimmed by 2 bases and V by 4 bases; bases with no gene match: 3. The CDR3 is 14 residues long. The germline V gene has CDR1 MRHNA and CDR2 SNTAGT. For CDR3 and TCR beta VDJ profiling, genomic DNA was the template used. MiXCR, run by TCRdb on the reads, gives a single entry per CDR3 protein. The sample yields around 170,000 distinct CDR3 sequences, roughly half seen once. The gene calls are TRBV6-4 and TRBJ2-3; TRBD1 matches 7 bases. The clonotype comes from a human donor in good health. The material sequenced was sorted CD4+, CD8+, or CD8+CD57+ T cells (not recorded which) from PBMCs. The CDR3 reads CASSGDRDTDTQYF. In DNA, the CDR3 is TGTGCCAGCAGTGGAGACAGGGACACAGATACGCAGTATTTT.